This is a list of T cell receptor beta chains from one sample in a study of blood T cell repertoires in COVID-19. Clones were sequenced by immunoSEQ multiplex PCR, and TCRdb holds only the in-frame ones, with some missing. The table records around 300,000 clones, around 90% of them present only once. The source material was PBMCs or T cells enriched from blood (not recorded which). The receptors shown here come from a woman in her thirties or forties who had recovered from COVID-19. CDR3s include the opening cysteine and the closing phenylalanine or tryptophan. The D gene is left open where the match is weak. Not every row has a clone size; where given, it reads once, few, many or a size class.

NA,18,TRBD1,TRBJ1-5,TRBV12-5,CASGLVRWDRYSNQPQHF,TGTGCTAGTGGTTTGGTAAGATGGGACAGATATAGCAATCAGCCCCAGCATTTT
NA,15,TRBD2,TRBJ2-2,TRBV5-1,CASSPLAGNTGELFF,TGCGCCAGCAGCCCCCTAGCGGGAAACACCGGGGAGCTGTTTTTT
few,16,TRBD1,TRBJ1-1,TRBV7-3,CASSSRGGQGGTEAFF,TGTGCCAGCAGCTCCAGGGGTGGACAGGGTGGCACTGAAGCTTTCTTT
few,15,TRBD1,TRBJ1-2,TRBV19,CASSIKRTGDHGYTF,TGTGCCAGTAGTATAAAGCGGACAGGGGATCATGGCTACACCTTC
NA,11,NA,TRBJ2-1,TRBV2,CARQGIDEQFF,TGTGCCAGGCAGGGGATCGATGAGCAGTTCTTC
NA,15,TRBD1,TRBJ1-1,TRBV7-8,CASSSTGQAVTEAFF,TGTGCCAGCAGCTCCACAGGACAGGCCGTGACTGAAGCTTTCTTT
NA,13,NA,TRBJ2-2,TRBV5-5,CASSFYGTGELFF,TGTGCCAGCAGCTTTTACGGCACCGGGGAGCTGTTTTTT
NA,14,NA,TRBJ2-5,TRBV9,CASSVDGRAETQYF,TGTGCCAGCAGCGTAGATGGCAGGGCAGAGACCCAGTACTTC
NA,12,TRBD1,TRBJ2-3,TRBV6-5,CASRARGITQYF,TGTGCCAGCAGAGCCAGGGGGATTACGCAGTATTTT
NA,13,NA,TRBJ1-2,TRBV9,CASSVRGDNGYTF,TGTGCCAGCAGCGTACGGGGGGATAATGGCTACACCTTC
NA,16,TRBD1,TRBJ2-7,TRBV30,CAWSVAGQVFYYEQYF,TGTGCCTGGAGTGTAGCCGGACAGGTGTTTTACTACGAGCAGTACTTC
NA,15,TRBD1,TRBJ2-1,TRBV5-1,CASSYGTGIYNEQFF,TGCGCCAGCAGCTACGGGACAGGGATATACAATGAGCAGTTCTTC
NA,16,NA,TRBJ1-3,TRBV7-8,CASSSVGGQLGNTIYF,TGTGCCAGCAGCTCCGTGGGGGGGCAACTTGGAAACACCATATATTTT
once,16,TRBD1,TRBJ1-2,TRBV6-2/TRBV6-3,CASSAETGGRNYGYTF,TGTGCCAGCAGTGCGGAGACAGGGGGTCGAAACTATGGCTACACCTTC
NA,17,TRBD2,TRBJ2-3,TRBV4-1,CASSQSGLAGGADTQYF,TGCGCCAGCAGCCAATCGGGACTAGCGGGAGGTGCAGATACGCAGTATTTT
NA,17,TRBD1,TRBJ2-3,TRBV11-2,CASSLARTGAGADTQYF,TGTGCCAGCAGCTTGGCCCGGACAGGGGCGGGGGCAGATACGCAGTATTTT
few,14,TRBD1,TRBJ2-5,TRBV7-3,CASSVQGAGETQYF,TGTGCCAGCAGCGTACAGGGGGCGGGAGAGACCCAGTACTTC
NA,16,TRBD1,TRBJ1-4,TRBV5-1,CASSGTGTGGNGKLFF,TGCGCCAGCAGCGGAACCGGGACAGGGGGCAACGGAAAACTGTTTTTT
once,14,NA,TRBJ1-5,TRBV7-2,CASSSRSSNQPQHF,TGTGCCAGCAGCTCCCGGTCTAGCAATCAGCCCCAGCATTTT
NA,16,TRBD1,TRBJ2-7,TRBV6-4,CATLRTGQGVSYEQYF,TGTGCCACCCTACGAACGGGACAGGGAGTCTCCTACGAGCAGTACTTC
NA,14,TRBD1,TRBJ2-7,TRBV7-9,CASSWGQGMAEQYF,TGTGCCAGCAGCTGGGGACAGGGGATGGCCGAGCAGTACTTC
NA,14,NA,TRBJ1-2,TRBV10-3,CAISERQENYGYTF,TGTGCCATCAGTGAGCGACAGGAAAACTATGGCTACACCTTC
NA,18,TRBD2,TRBJ2-1,TRBV11-2,CASSLSLLGGGSYNEQFF,TGTGCCAGCAGCTTATCTTTGCTCGGCGGGGGATCCTACAATGAGCAGTTCTTC
NA,14,NA,TRBJ1-2,TRBV5-1,CASSKEAPGGGYTF,TGCGCCAGCTCGAAGGAGGCGCCGGGAGGTGGCTACACCTTC
NA,15,TRBD1,TRBJ2-7,TRBV2,CASSERTGATDEQYF,TGTGCCAGCAGTGAAAGGACAGGGGCGACCGACGAGCAGTACTTC
few,14,TRBD1,TRBJ2-2,TRBV9,CASSIHRGPGELFF,TGTGCCAGCAGCATCCACAGGGGTCCCGGGGAGCTGTTTTTT
NA,15,NA,TRBJ1-3,TRBV9,CASSVDLSSGNTIYF,TGTGCCAGCAGCGTAGACTTAAGCTCTGGAAACACCATATATTTT
NA,15,TRBD1,TRBJ1-2,TRBV6-5,CASRLGQGANYGYTF,TGTGCCAGCAGACTTGGACAGGGGGCCAACTATGGCTACACCTTC
NA,15,TRBD2,TRBJ2-7,TRBV4-3,CASSQGLAGLYEQYF,TGCGCCAGCAGCCAAGGACTAGCGGGACTTTACGAGCAGTACTTC
NA,13,NA,TRBJ1-2,TRBV5-1,CASSLEQAASYTF,TGCGCCAGCAGCTTGGAACAGGCCGCAAGCTACACCTTC
NA,16,NA,TRBJ1-4,TRBV19,CASSLASGGANEKLFF,TGTGCCAGTAGTCTGGCATCGGGGGGAGCTAATGAAAAACTGTTTTTT
NA,20,TRBD2,TRBJ2-2,TRBV4-2,CASSQDPPSYSGRYTGELFF,TGTGCCAGCAGCCAAGATCCCCCCTCTTATAGCGGGAGGTACACCGGGGAGCTGTTTTTT
NA,15,TRBD1,TRBJ2-2,TRBV5-4,CASSPGGANTGELFF,TGTGCCAGCAGCCCAGGGGGCGCGAACACCGGGGAGCTGTTTTTT
NA,16,NA,TRBJ1-2,TRBV4-1,CASSQGTGGEAYGYTF,TGCGCCAGCAGCCAAGGGACCGGAGGAGAGGCGTATGGCTACACCTTC
once,18,TRBD1,TRBJ1-1,TRBV4-2,CASSQAPGQVIRGTEAFF,TGTGCCAGCAGCCAAGCTCCGGGACAGGTTATCCGGGGGACTGAAGCTTTCTTT
NA,13,NA,TRBJ1-1,TRBV6-5,CASSYDRPRGAFF,TGTGCCAGCAGTTATGACAGGCCCCGGGGAGCTTTCTTT
NA,14,NA,TRBJ2-2,TRBV11-2,CASSLGSNTGELFF,TGTGCCAGCAGCTTAGGTTCTAACACCGGGGAGCTGTTTTTT
NA,15,TRBD2,TRBJ2-3,TRBV5-1,CASSLLGRGTDTQYF,TGCGCCAGCAGCTTGCTTGGGAGGGGCACAGATACGCAGTATTTT
NA,18,NA,TRBJ1-1,TRBV7-9,CASRILELKRGPNTEAFF,TGTGCCAGCAGAATCCTAGAGCTAAAAAGGGGTCCTAACACTGAAGCTTTCTTT
NA,14,NA,TRBJ2-3,TRBV13,CASSARGSTDTQYF,TGTGCCAGCAGCGCCAGGGGTTCCACAGATACGCAGTATTTT
NA,14,TRBD1,TRBJ2-1,TRBV5-1,CASTLGQVYNEQFF,TGCGCCAGCACCCTGGGACAGGTCTACAATGAGCAGTTCTTC
NA,14,NA,TRBJ1-3,TRBV10-3,CATTGTSTGNTIYF,TGTGCCACAACCGGGACAAGCACTGGAAACACCATATATTTT
NA,14,NA,TRBJ2-3,TRBV11-2,CASSSRLVSDTQYF,TGTGCCAGCAGCTCGAGACTAGTGTCAGATACGCAGTATTTT
NA,14,NA,TRBJ1-4,TRBV10-3,CAISDQGFNEKLFF,TGTGCCATCAGTGATCAGGGATTTAATGAAAAACTGTTTTTT
few,14,NA,TRBJ2-2,TRBV19,CASSRGTNTGELFF,TGTGCCAGTAGTCGAGGAACAAACACCGGGGAGCTGTTTTTT
once,18,TRBD2,TRBJ2-2,TRBV27,CASSPASGTSGTTGELFF,TGTGCCAGCAGCCCTGCCTCCGGGACTAGCGGGACGACCGGGGAGCTGTTTTTT
NA,13,TRBD1,TRBJ1-2,TRBV5-4,CASSRDSAYGYTF,TGTGCCAGCAGCCGGGACAGTGCTTATGGCTACACCTTC